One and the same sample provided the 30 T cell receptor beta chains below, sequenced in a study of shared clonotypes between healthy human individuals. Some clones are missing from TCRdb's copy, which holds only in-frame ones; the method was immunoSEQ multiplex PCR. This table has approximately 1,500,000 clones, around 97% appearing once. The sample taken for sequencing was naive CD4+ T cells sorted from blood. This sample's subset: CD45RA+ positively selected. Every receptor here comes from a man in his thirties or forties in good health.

The CDR3 region is CASVRSGGSYEQYF. CDR3 nucleotide sequence: TGTGCCAGCGTCCGTTCCGGGGGGAGCTACGAGCAGTACTTC. The V call is TRBV28, the J call TRBJ2-7, with TRBD2 matching over 7 bases. The CDR3 consists of 14 residues. Unmatched junction bases numbered 10, after V lost 8 bases and J lost 3 bases. Germline CDR1 MDHEN, CDR2 SYDVKM. Full variable domain (remainder filled in from reference TRBV28 and TRBJ2-7): DVKVTQSSRYLVKRTGEKVFLECVQDMDHENMFWYRQDPGLGLRLIYFSYDVKMKEKGDIPEGYSVSREKKERFSLILESASTNQTSMYLCASVRSGGSYEQYFGPGTRLTVT.

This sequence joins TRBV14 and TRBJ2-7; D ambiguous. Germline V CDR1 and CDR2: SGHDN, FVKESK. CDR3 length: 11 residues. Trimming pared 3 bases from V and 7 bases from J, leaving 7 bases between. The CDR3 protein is CASSHASEQYF. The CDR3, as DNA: TGTGCCAGCAGCCACGCATCTGAGCAGTACTTC.

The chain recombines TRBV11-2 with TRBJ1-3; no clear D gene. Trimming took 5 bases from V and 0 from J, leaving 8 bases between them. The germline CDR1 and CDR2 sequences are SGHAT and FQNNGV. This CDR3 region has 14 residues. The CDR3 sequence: CASSSLVSGNTIYF. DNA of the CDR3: TGTGCCAGCAGCAGTCTTGTCTCTGGAAACACCATATATTTT.

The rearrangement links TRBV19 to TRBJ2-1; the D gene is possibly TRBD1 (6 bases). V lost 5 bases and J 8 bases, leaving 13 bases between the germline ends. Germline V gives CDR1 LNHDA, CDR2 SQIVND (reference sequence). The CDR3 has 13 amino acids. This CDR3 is CASSLDRRDEQFF. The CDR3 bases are TGTGCCAGTAGTCTTGACAGGAGAGATGAGCAGTTCTTC.

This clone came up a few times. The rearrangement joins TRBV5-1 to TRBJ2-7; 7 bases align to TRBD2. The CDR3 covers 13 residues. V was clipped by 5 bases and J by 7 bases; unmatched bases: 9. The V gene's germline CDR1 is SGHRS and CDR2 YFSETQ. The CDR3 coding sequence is TGCGCCAGCAGTCGGGGTTCGGGGGGAGAGCAGTACTTC. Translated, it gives CASSRGSGGEQYF.

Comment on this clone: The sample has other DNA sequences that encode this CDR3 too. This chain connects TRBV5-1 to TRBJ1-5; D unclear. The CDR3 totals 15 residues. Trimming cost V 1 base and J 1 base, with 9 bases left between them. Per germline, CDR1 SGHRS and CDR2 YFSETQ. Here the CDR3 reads CASSLLGDSNQPQHF. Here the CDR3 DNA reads TGCGCCAGCAGCTTGTTGGGTGACAGCAATCAGCCCCAGCATTTT.

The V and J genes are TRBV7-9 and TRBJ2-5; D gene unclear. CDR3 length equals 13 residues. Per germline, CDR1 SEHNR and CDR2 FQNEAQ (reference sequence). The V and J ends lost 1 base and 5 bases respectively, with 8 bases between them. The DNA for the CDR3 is TGTGCCAGCAGCTTAGACCTTAGGGAGACCCAGTACTTC. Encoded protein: CASSLDLRETQYF.

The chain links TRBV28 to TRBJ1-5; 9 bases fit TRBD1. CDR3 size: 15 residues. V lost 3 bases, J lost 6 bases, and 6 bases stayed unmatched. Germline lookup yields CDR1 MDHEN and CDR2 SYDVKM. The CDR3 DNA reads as TGTGCCAGCAGTTTCGGGGACAGGGCGGTTCAGCCCCAGCATTTT. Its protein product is CASSFGDRAVQPQHF.

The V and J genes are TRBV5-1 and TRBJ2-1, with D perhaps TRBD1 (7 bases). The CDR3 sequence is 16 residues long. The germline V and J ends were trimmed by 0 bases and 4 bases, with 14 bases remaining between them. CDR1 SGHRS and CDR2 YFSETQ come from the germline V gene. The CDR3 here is CASSLDAGQIYNEQFF. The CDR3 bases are TGCGCCAGCAGCTTGGATGCGGGACAGATATACAATGAGCAGTTCTTC.

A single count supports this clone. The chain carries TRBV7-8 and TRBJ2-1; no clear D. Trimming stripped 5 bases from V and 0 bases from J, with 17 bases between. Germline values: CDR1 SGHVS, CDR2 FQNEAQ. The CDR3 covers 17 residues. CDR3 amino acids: CASSPLGTGTSYNEQFF. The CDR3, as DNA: TGTGCCAGCAGCCCCCTTGGTACGGGTACCTCCTACAATGAGCAGTTCTTC.

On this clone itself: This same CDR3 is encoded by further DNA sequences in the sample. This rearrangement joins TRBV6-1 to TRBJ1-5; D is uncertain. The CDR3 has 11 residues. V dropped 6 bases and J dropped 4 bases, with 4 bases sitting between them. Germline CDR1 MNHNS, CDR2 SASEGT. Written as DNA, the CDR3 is TGTGCCAGCAGGCAGAATCAGCCCCAGCATTTT. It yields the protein CASRQNQPQHF.

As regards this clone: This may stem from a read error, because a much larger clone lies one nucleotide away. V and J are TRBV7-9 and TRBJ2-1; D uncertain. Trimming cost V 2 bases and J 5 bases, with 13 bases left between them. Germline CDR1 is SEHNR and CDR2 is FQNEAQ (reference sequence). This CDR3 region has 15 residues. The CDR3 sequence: CASSLYLVGNNEQFF. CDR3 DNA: TGTGCCAGCAGCTTATACTTAGTGGGTAACAATGAGCAGTTCTTC.

CDR3 nucleotides: TGTGCCATCAGTGAAGCCGGGCCGAACCTCGAGCAGTACTTC. Translated, it gives CAISEAGPNLEQYF. This sequence joins TRBV10-3 and TRBJ2-7; unclear D gene. The CDR3 is made up of 14 amino acids. Germline lookup yields CDR1 ENHRY and CDR2 SYGVKD. Trimming took 3 bases from V and 6 from J, leaving 15 bases between them.

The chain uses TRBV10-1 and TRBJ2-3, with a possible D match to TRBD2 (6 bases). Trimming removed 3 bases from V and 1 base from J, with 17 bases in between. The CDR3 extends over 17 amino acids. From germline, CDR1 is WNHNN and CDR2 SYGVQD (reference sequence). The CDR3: CASSDPGGGVGTDTQYF. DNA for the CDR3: TGCGCCAGCAGTGACCCAGGCGGAGGGGTGGGCACAGATACGCAGTATTTT.

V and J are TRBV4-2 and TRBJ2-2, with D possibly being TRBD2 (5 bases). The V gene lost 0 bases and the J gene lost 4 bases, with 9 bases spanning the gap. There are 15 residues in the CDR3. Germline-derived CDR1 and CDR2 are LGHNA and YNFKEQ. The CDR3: CASSQEGGGTGELFF. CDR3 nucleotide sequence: TGTGCCAGCAGCCAAGAGGGCGGAGGCACCGGGGAGCTGTTTTTT.

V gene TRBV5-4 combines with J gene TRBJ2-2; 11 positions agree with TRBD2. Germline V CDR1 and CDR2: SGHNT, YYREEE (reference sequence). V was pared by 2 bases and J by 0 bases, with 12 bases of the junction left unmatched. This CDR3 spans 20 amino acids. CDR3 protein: CASSFLLTSGDPANTGELFF. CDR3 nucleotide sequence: TGTGCCAGCAGCTTCCTTTTGACTAGCGGGGATCCCGCGAACACCGGGGAGCTGTTTTTT. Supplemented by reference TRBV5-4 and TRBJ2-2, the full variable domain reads ETGVTQSPTHLIKTRGQQVTLRCSSQSGHNTVSWYQQALGQGPQFIFQYYREEENGRGNFPPRFSGLQFPNYSSELNVNALELDDSALYLCASSFLLTSGDPANTGELFFGEGSRLTVL.

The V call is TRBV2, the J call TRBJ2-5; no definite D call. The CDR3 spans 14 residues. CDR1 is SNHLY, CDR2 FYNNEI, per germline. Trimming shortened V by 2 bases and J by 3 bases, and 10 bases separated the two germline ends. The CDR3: CASSEPGLEETQYF. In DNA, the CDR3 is TGTGCCAGCAGTGAACCAGGCTTAGAAGAGACCCAGTACTTC.

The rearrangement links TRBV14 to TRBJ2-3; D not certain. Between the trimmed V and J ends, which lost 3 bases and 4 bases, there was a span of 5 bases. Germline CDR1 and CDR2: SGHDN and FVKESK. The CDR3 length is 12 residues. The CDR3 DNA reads TGTGCCAGCAGCCACTCCCCAGATACGCAGTATTTT. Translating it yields CASSHSPDTQYF. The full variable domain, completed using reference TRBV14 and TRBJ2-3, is EAGVTQFPSHSVIEKGQTVTLRCDPISGHDNLYWYRRVMGKEIKFLLHFVKESKQDESGMPNNRFLAERTGGTYSTLKVQPAELEDSGVYFCASSHSPDTQYFGPGTRLTVL.

CDR3 sequence: CASSLVLADTQYF. For the CDR3, the DNA is TGCGCCAGCAGCTTGGTTTTGGCAGATACGCAGTATTTT. The chain couples TRBV5-1 to TRBJ2-3, with unresolved D. From germline, CDR1 is SGHRS and CDR2 YFSETQ. The germline V and J ends were trimmed by 0 bases and 4 bases, with 6 bases remaining between them. The CDR3 is 13 residues long.

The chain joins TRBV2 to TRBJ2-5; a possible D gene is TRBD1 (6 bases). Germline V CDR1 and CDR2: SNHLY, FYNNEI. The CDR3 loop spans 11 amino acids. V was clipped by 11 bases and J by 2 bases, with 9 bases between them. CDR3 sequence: CAGGQQETQYF. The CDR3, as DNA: TGTGCCGGGGGCCAACAAGAGACCCAGTACTTC.

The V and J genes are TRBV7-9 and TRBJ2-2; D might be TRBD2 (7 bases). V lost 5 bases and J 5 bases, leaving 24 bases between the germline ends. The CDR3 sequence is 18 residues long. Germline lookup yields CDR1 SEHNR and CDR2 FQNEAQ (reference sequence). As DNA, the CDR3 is TGTGCCAGCAGCGAACTTACAGGGAGGGGCGGATCGACCGGGGAGCTGTTTTTT. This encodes CASSELTGRGGSTGELFF.

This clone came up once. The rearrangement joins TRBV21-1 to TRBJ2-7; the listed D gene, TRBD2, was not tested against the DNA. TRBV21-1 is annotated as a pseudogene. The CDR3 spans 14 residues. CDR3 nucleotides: TGTGCCAGCAGCGGCGGAGACCACCGGTGCGAGCAGTACTTC. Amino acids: CASSGGDHRCEQYF.

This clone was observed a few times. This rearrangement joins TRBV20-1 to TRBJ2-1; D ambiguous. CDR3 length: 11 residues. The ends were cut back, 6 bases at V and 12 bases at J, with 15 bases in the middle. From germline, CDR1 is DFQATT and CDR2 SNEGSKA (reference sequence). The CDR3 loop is CSARTPIGQFF. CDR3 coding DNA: TGCAGTGCAAGGACCCCAATCGGGCAGTTCTTC.

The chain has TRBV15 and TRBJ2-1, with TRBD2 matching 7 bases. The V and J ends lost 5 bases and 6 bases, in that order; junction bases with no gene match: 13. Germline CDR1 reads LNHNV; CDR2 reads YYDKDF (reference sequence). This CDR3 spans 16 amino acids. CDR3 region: CATSLPQAAGVNEQFF. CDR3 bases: TGTGCCACCAGCCTCCCCCAGGCTGCGGGAGTCAATGAGCAGTTCTTC.

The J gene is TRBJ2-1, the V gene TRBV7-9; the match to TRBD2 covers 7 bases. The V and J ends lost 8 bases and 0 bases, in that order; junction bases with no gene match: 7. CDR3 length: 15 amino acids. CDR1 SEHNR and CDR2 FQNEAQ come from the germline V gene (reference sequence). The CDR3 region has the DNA TGTGCCAGCGGGCGAGGGAGGGGCTCCTACAATGAGCAGTTCTTC. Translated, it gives CASGRGRGSYNEQFF.

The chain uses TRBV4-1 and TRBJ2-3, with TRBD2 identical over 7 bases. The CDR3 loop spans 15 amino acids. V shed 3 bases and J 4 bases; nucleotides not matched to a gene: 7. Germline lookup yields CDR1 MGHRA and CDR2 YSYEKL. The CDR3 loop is CASSHTGLAADTQYF. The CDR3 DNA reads TGCGCCAGCAGCCATACTGGGCTAGCGGCAGATACGCAGTATTTT.

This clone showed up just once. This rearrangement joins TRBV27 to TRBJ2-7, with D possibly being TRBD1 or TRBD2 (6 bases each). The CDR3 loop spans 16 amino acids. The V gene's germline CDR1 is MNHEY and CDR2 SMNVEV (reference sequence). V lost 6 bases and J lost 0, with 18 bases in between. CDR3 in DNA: TGTGCCAGCAGCCCCGGGAGACAGGTGCTCTCCTACGAGCAGTACTTC. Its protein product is CASSPGRQVLSYEQYF.

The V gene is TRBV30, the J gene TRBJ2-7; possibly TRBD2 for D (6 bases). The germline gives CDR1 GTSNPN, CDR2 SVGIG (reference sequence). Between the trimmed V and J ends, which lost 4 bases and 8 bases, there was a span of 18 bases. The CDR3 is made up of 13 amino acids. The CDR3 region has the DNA TGTGCCTGGACGGAGCGGGTTCGCTGGAAGCAGTACTTC. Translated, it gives CAWTERVRWKQYF.

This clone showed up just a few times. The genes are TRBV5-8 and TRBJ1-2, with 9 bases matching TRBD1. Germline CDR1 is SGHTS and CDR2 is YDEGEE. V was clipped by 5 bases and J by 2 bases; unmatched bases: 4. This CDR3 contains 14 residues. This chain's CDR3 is CASRGDRVNYGYTF. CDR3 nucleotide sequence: TGTGCCAGCAGGGGGGACAGGGTCAACTATGGCTACACCTTC. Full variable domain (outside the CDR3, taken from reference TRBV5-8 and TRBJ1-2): EAGVTQSPTHLIKTRGQQATLRCSPISGHTSVYWYQQALGLGLQFLLWYDEGEERNRGNFPPRFSGRQFPNYSSELNVNALELEDSALYLCASRGDRVNYGYTFGSGTRLTVV.

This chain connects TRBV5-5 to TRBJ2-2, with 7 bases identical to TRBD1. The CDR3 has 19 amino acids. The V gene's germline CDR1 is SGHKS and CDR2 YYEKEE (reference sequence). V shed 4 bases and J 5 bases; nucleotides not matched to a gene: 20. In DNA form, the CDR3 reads TGTGCCAGCAGCCCACAGGGGTCCCCTACGGCCCGAGCGACCGGGGAGCTGTTTTTT. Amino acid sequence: CASSPQGSPTARATGELFF.